This T cell receptor beta chain was identified during a study of blood T cell repertoires in COVID-19 (dated by TCRdb to the early 2020s). Regarding the study in general: The collaborator samples originated in the United States, Italy and Spain and spanned the acute and convalescent phases of COVID-19. The samples were drawn from the first 160 participants of the ongoing ImmuneRACE study and from 1,254 subjects provided by 6 global collaborators. The prospective study material was composed of cDNA or gDNA derived from T cells, B-cell-depleted T cells, or PBMCs. The repertoires were released in a freely available public database intended as a resource for research on the immune response to SARS-CoV-2. Where available, HLA class I and class II types were obtained from metadata supplied by the sample provider rather than from assay-based typing. The sample metadata nearly always contained a de-identified subject ID, COVID-19 status, age in years and sex. The dataset comprised deeply sampled blood TCRbeta repertoires from subjects exposed to, actively infected with, or recovered from COVID-19.

Each collaborating institution followed its own protocols to collect whole blood in K2EDTA tubes. Collaborator samples were shipped for TCRbeta analysis as frozen whole blood, isolated PBMCs, or DNA extracted from either sample type. Details on this clone: Its antigen is not yet known. No base quality information exists; no much larger clone differs at one position.

TCRbeta CDR3 regions were amplified from genomic DNA using the immunoSEQ Assay, a bias-controlled multiplex PCR. In the paper's pipeline: Nucleated cell counts per sample were estimated from amplification of reference gene primers within the assay. Sequence reads were collapsed and filtered to measure the absolute abundance of every unique TCRbeta CDR3 rearrangement. For each sample, productive Simpson clonality was calculated as the square root of Simpson's diversity index across productive rearrangements. What TCRdb holds here is the immuneACCESS table cut down to in-frame rearrangements. Part of the clones is not present; checked against another copy, under half of the missing clones reflect an unresolved V gene, and the others are unexplained. Clone size and V and J calls were adopted from that table, with D and trimming inferred from the DNA. This sample is represented by under 75,000 clones; approximately 75% of them were singletons. The top ten clones comprise approximately 6.8% of the sample.

V is pared back by 5 bases and J by 4 bases, with 5 bases lying between the germline termini. The CDR3 runs 11 amino acids, cysteine and phenylalanine included. The DNA shown is the 33-base CDR3, in frame from base 1. As encoded in the germline V gene, CDR1 is MDHEN while CDR2 is SYDVKM. The investigation overall reported the following: The quantity of clinical and demographic metadata differed by source and by participant and was supplied without curation.

The rearranged chain carries TRBV28 and TRBJ1-1; the D gene remains uncertain. The specimen sequenced was peripheral blood. This receptor was taken from a woman aged 60-75 years with acute or convalescent COVID-19. The CDR3 reads as follows: CASSIGTEAFF. DNA sequence: TGTGCCAGCAGTATCGGCACTGAAGCTTTCTTT.